Each of the 27 T cell receptor beta chains below was sequenced from the same sample in a study of follicular helper T cells after annual influenza vaccination. Repertoires were generated with immunoSEQ multiplex PCR, while TCRdb's copy carries only in-frame clones and drops some. The data show about 11,000 clones, roughly four fifths seen once. Specimen: CXCR5- memory CD4+ T cells sorted from blood, collected 6 weeks after influenza vaccination. The origin of the receptors is an adult who received the influenza vaccine.

The chain combines TRBV27 with TRBJ1-5; D uncertain. CDR1 is MNHEY, CDR2 SMNVEV, per germline (reference sequence). The CDR3 extends over 13 amino acids. The V and J ends lost 3 bases and 7 bases respectively, with 10 bases between them. The CDR3 coding sequence is TGTGCCAGCAGTTTCGTGGGCGTCCAGCCCCAGCATTTT. It codes for CASSFVGVQPQHF.

This chain links TRBV5-4 with TRBJ1-1; no reliable D call. The CDR3 spans 14 residues. Trimming stripped 1 base from V and 4 bases from J, with 11 bases between. CDR1 and CDR2 (germline): SGHNT, YYREEE (reference sequence). CDR3 protein: CASSLQWETTEAFF. The CDR3, as DNA: TGTGCCAGCAGCTTGCAATGGGAGACCACTGAAGCTTTCTTT.

The rearrangement joins TRBV6-6 to TRBJ1-6, with D hard to call. The CDR3 spans 14 residues. Germline CDR1 MNHNY, CDR2 SVGAGI (reference sequence). V shed 2 bases and J shed 13 bases, with 15 bases lying between them. This chain's CDR3 is CASSYTLVQSPLHF. The CDR3, as DNA: TGTGCCAGCAGTTACACCCTCGTACAGTCCCCCCTCCACTTT.

V usage is TRBV4-3 and J usage is TRBJ2-5; possible D gene TRBD2, 7 bases. CDR1 and CDR2 (germline): LGHNA, YSLEER. The CDR3 covers 18 residues. V shed 0 bases and J shed 4 bases, with 21 bases lying between them. The CDR3 sequence: CASSQDPRTGGPGETQYF. In DNA form, the CDR3 reads TGCGCCAGCAGCCAAGATCCCCGGACGGGGGGCCCGGGAGAGACCCAGTACTTC.

The chain employs TRBV27 and TRBJ1-2, with D maybe TRBD1 (5 bases). Trimming removed 6 bases at V and 3 bases at J, with 14 bases between. Germline V gene sequence: CDR1 MNHEY, CDR2 SMNVEV (reference sequence). This CDR3 comprises 14 residues. CDR3 amino acids: CASSLQGPDYGYTF. The CDR3 DNA follows: TGTGCCAGCAGCCTCCAGGGTCCGGACTATGGCTACACCTTC.

The chain couples TRBV5-4 to TRBJ2-1, with D possibly called TRBD1 or TRBD2 (5 bases each). Trimming took 3 bases from V and 8 from J, leaving 21 bases between them. CDR1 and CDR2 from the germline V gene are SGHNT and YYREEE (reference sequence). The CDR3 is made up of 16 amino acids. The CDR3, as DNA: TGTGCCAGCAGCTCGGGGCCACGAGTAGGAGAGGATGAGCAGTTCTTC. Translated, it gives CASSSGPRVGEDEQFF.

The CDR3, as DNA: TGTGCCAGCAGCAGAGATTACCTTCTACCGGGACAGGGGGGTACTGAAGCTTTCTTT. Translating gives CASSRDYLLPGQGGTEAFF. The gene calls are TRBV7-2 and TRBJ1-1, with TRBD1 identical over 11 bases. The CDR3 is 19 amino acids. Germline V CDR1 and CDR2: SGHTA, FQGNSA. Trimming at V came to 5 bases and at J to 5 bases, leaving 19 bases not matched to a gene.

The chain employs TRBV29-1 and TRBJ1-2; D is perhaps TRBD1 (5 bases). The CDR3 has 14 amino acids. The germline V and J ends were trimmed by 8 bases and 0 bases, with 16 bases remaining between them. Germline CDR1 is SQVTM and CDR2 is ANQGSEA. CDR3: CSFQTQGSNYGYTF. CDR3 DNA sequence: TGCAGCTTCCAGACGCAGGGCTCTAACTATGGCTACACCTTC. The whole variable domain, filled in from reference TRBV29-1 and TRBJ1-2, reads SAVISQKPSRDICQRGTSLTIQCQVDSQVTMMFWYRQQPGQSLTLIATANQGSEATYESGFVIDKFPISRPNLTFSTLTVSNMSPEDSSIYLCSFQTQGSNYGYTFGSGTRLTVV.

The chain is built from TRBV29-1 and TRBJ2-7; TRBD1 or TRBD2 may be the D gene (5 bases each). Trimming shortened V by 6 bases and J by 3 bases, and 24 bases separated the two germline ends. Germline CDR1 is SQVTM and CDR2 is ANQGSEA. CDR3 length: 16 amino acids. The CDR3 loop is CSVEYRRDLGNYEQYF. The CDR3, as DNA: TGCAGCGTAGAATATCGCCGGGACCTCGGCAACTACGAGCAGTACTTC.

V and J are TRBV4-1 and TRBJ2-6, with TRBD1 matching 7 bases. The CDR3 runs to 19 residues. Trimming took 4 bases from V and 4 from J; bases not matched to a gene: 16. In germline, CDR1 is MGHRA, CDR2 YSYEKL. The CDR3 sequence is CASSPKGGRGLWGANVLTF. CDR3 coding DNA: TGCGCCAGCAGCCCTAAGGGCGGCAGGGGGTTATGGGGGGCCAACGTCCTGACTTTC.

The chain is built from TRBV7-2 and TRBJ2-3; TRBD1 matches 8 bases. The V segment lost 0 bases and the J segment 7 bases; nucleotides outside the gene matches: 3. The CDR3 sequence is 14 residues long. Per the germline V gene, CDR1 is SGHTA and CDR2 is FQGNSA. CDR3 region: CASSLAQGANTQYF. The CDR3 bases are TGTGCCAGCAGCTTAGCGCAGGGGGCAAATACGCAGTATTTT.

Concerning this clone itself: The junction shows a germline mismatch at one end, possibly a read error. This rearrangement joins TRBV7-7 to TRBJ2-5; TRBD2 agrees at 7 bases. The CDR3 totals 14 residues. The germline CDR1 and CDR2 sequences are SSHAT and FNYEAQ (reference sequence). In DNA, the CDR3 is TGTGCTAGCAGCTTAGGTCCGGGGGGAGAGACCCAGTACTTC. Protein: CASSLGPGGETQYF.

The V call is TRBV9, the J call TRBJ1-1, with unresolved D. Trimming pared 4 bases from V and 4 bases from J, leaving 11 bases between. This CDR3 is built from 13 residues. Germline values: CDR1 SGDLS, CDR2 YYNGEE. The CDR3 nucleotides are TGTGCCAGCAGCCCCCTTAGCGGCACTGAAGCTTTCTTT. It is translated as CASSPLSGTEAFF.

This chain joins TRBV11-2 and TRBJ2-7; 11 nucleotides line up with TRBD2. Unmatched junction bases numbered 4, after V lost 0 bases and J lost 6 bases. CDR1 is SGHAT and CDR2 is FQNNGV in the germline V gene. This CDR3 is built from 15 residues. The CDR3: CASSLELAGVLEQYF. The CDR3 nucleotides are TGTGCCAGCAGCTTAGAACTAGCGGGGGTTCTCGAGCAGTACTTC. Filled out from reference TRBV11-2 and TRBJ2-7, the complete variable domain reads EAGVAQSPRYKIIEKRQSVAFWCNPISGHATLYWYQQILGQGPKLLIQFQNNGVVDDSQLPKDRFSAERLKGVDSTLKIQPAKLEDSAVYLCASSLELAGVLEQYFGPGTRLTVT.

This rearrangement joins TRBV6-1 to TRBJ2-5; D is possibly TRBD1 (6 bases). The germline V gene has CDR1 MNHNS and CDR2 SASEGT. The V and J ends lost 9 bases and 5 bases respectively, with 10 bases between them. The CDR3 spans 11 residues. The CDR3 DNA is TGTGCCAGTCAGGGGTACGAGACCCAGTACTTC. Translation gives CASQGYETQYF.

The DNA of the CDR3 is TGCGCCAGCAGCCAAGAAAAGCGTCTTGGATCTCGCGAGCAGTTCTTC. It translates to CASSQEKRLGSREQFF. V gene TRBV4-1 combines with J gene TRBJ2-1, with D unclear. This CDR3 spans 16 amino acids. Germline V gene lookup returns CDR1 MGHRA and CDR2 YSYEKL. The germline V and J ends were trimmed by 0 bases and 10 bases, with 19 bases remaining between them.

This clone was counted a single time. The rearrangement uses TRBV6-1 and TRBJ1-2; perhaps TRBD1 as D (6 bases). This CDR3 contains 18 residues. V was shortened by 2 bases and J by 4 bases, with 23 bases between the two germline ends. CDR1 and CDR2 from the germline V gene are MNHNS and SASEGT. The CDR3 nucleotides are TGTGCCAGCAGTGAAATGGTTGCGGCGGCAGGGGATCTCTATGGCTACACCTTC. This translates into CASSEMVAAAGDLYGYTF.

A few counts support this clone. This rearrangement joins TRBV5-1 to TRBJ2-7, with D unresolved. The germline V gene has CDR1 SGHRS and CDR2 YFSETQ. The length of the CDR3 is 12 residues. V was shortened by 0 bases and J by 5 bases, with 6 bases between the two germline ends. In DNA form, the CDR3 reads TGCGCCAGCAGCTTGGAGGGCCACGAGCAGTACTTC. Translation gives CASSLEGHEQYF.

The chain combines TRBV5-1 with TRBJ2-7, with TRBD2 matching over 11 bases. The ends lost 0 bases at V and 1 base at J; junction bases unmatched: 6. Per germline, CDR1 SGHRS and CDR2 YFSETQ. The length of the CDR3 is 17 residues. The CDR3 is CASSLAPSGGKSYEQYF. In nucleotides, the CDR3 is TGCGCCAGCAGCTTGGCGCCTAGCGGGGGGAAATCCTACGAGCAGTACTTC.

This chain connects TRBV5-5 to TRBJ2-1, with D possibly being TRBD2 (6 bases). Germline CDR1 SGHKS, CDR2 YYEKEE (reference sequence). The CDR3 runs to 14 residues. Trimming left V 1 base short and J 9 bases short, with 14 bases between. DNA of the CDR3: TGTGCCAGCAGCTTGAGGCTAGCGATGGGTGAGCAGTTCTTC. Protein: CASSLRLAMGEQFF.

This clone was recorded a few times. The chain combines TRBV4-1 with TRBJ1-5; 9 nucleotides match TRBD1. The CDR3 is made up of 15 amino acids. The trim removed 3 bases at V and 3 bases at J, leaving 3 bases unmatched. The germline CDR1 and CDR2 sequences are MGHRA and YSYEKL. CDR3 in amino acids: CASSQGQGINQPQHF. CDR3 bases: TGCGCCAGCAGCCAGGGACAGGGAATCAATCAGCCCCAGCATTTT.

V usage is TRBV12-5 and J usage is TRBJ2-2, with 9 bases that match TRBD1. From germline, CDR1 is LGHNT and CDR2 FRNRAP. V trimming: 5 bases; J trimming: 3 bases; junction bases outside the gene matches: 7. The length of the CDR3 is 16 residues. This chain's CDR3 is CASGADRGAYTGELFF. DNA of the CDR3: TGTGCTAGTGGTGCGGACAGGGGAGCTTACACCGGGGAGCTGTTTTTT.

The chain joins TRBV19 to TRBJ1-1; no reliable D call. Germline V gene lookup returns CDR1 LNHDA and CDR2 SQIVND (reference sequence). The CDR3 spans 14 residues. The V end was cut by 11 bases, the J end by 7 bases, with 23 bases between. The CDR3 DNA reads as TGTGCCTCACTCCCTCAGACTCCCGGCGGTGAAGCTTTCTTT. Encoded protein: CASLPQTPGGEAFF. Full variable domain (rest looked up from reference TRBV19 and TRBJ1-1): DGGITQSPKYLFRKEGQNVTLSCEQNLNHDAMYWYRQDPGQGLRLIYYSQIVNDFQKGDIAEGYSVSREKKESFPLTVTSAQKNPTAFYLCASLPQTPGGEAFFGQGTRLTVV.

This sequence joins TRBV5-4 and TRBJ1-1, with D uncertain. V lost 7 bases and J lost 3, with 10 bases in between. This CDR3 has 12 amino acids. Germline V lookup: CDR1 SGHNT, CDR2 YYREEE (reference sequence). CDR3: CASLGSDTEAFF. CDR3 bases: TGTGCCAGCCTAGGTTCAGACACTGAAGCTTTCTTT.

This clone has only a few counts. The chain couples TRBV5-1 to TRBJ1-6, with D possibly being TRBD1 (5 bases). With 0 bases removed from V and 7 bases from J, the gap between germline ends came to 14 bases. The CDR3 length is 16 residues. CDR1 and CDR2 (germline): SGHRS, YFSETQ. The CDR3 bases are TGCGCCAGCAGCTTGGTGAATCAGGGCAGAAATTCACCCCTCCACTTT. Translating gives CASSLVNQGRNSPLHF.

The sample holds a few counts of this clone. The rearrangement joins TRBV7-9 to TRBJ1-2; 10 nucleotides align to TRBD1. CDR1 is SEHNR and CDR2 is FQNEAQ in the germline V gene (reference sequence). The CDR3 is made up of 14 amino acids. Unmatched junction bases numbered 5, after V lost 5 bases and J lost 5 bases. DNA of the CDR3: TGTGCCAGCAGCCCCGGGACAGGGGAGTATGGCTACACCTTC. Translation gives CASSPGTGEYGYTF. Drawing the rest from reference TRBV7-9 and TRBJ1-2, the complete variable domain is DTGVSQNPRHKITKRGQNVTFRCDPISEHNRLYWYRQTLGQGPEFLTYFQNEAQLEKSRLLSDRFSAERPKGSFSTLEIQRTEQGDSAMYLCASSPGTGEYGYTFGSGTRLTVV.

The chain employs TRBV29-1 and TRBJ2-7, with 9 nucleotides matching TRBD1. The trim removed 6 bases at V and 2 bases at J, leaving 5 bases unmatched. Germline CDR1 is SQVTM and CDR2 is ANQGSEA. This CDR3 region has 13 residues. The chain's CDR3 is CSVWDRATYEQYF. In DNA, the CDR3 is TGCAGCGTGTGGGACAGGGCAACCTACGAGCAGTACTTC.